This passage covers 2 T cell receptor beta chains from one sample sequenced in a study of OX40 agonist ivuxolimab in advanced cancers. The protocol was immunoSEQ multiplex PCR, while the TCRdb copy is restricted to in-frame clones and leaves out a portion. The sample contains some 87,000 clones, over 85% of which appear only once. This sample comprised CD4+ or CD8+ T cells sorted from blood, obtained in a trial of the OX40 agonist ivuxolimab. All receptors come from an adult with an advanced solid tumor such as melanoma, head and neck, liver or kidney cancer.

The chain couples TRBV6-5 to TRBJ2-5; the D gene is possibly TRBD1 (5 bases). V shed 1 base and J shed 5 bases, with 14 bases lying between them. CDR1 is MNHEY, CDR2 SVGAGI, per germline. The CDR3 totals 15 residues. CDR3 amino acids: CASSYWSGLRETQYF. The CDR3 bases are TGTGCCAGCAGTTACTGGTCAGGGTTGCGTGAGACCCAGTACTTC.

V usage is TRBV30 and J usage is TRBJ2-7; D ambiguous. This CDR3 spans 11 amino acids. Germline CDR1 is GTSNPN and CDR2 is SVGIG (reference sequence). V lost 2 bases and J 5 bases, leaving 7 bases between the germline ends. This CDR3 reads CAWSSYDEQYF. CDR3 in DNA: TGTGCCTGGAGTAGTTATGACGAGCAGTACTTC.